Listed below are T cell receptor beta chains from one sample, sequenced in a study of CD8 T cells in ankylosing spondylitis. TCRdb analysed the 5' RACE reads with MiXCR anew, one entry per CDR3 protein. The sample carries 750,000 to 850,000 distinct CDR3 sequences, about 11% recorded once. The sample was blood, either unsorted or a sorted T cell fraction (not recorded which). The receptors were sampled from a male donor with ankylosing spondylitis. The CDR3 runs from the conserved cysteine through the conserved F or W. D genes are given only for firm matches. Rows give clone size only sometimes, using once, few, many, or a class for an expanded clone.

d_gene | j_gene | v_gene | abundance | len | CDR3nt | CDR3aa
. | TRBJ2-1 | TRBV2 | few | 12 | TGTGCCAGCATGAGCAGGGGTGATGAGCAGTTCTTC | CASMSRGDEQFF
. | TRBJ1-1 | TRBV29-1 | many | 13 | TGCAGCGTTGCCGATCAGGGGAACACTGAAGCTTTCTTT | CSVADQGNTEAFF
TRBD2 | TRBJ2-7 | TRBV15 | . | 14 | TGTGCCACCAGTCCGGGACTAGCGGGAGGCGAGCAGTACTTC | CATSPGLAGGEQYF
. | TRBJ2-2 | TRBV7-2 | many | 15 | TGTGCCAGCAGCTTACTAGGGGGTGCCACCGGGGAGCTGTTTTTT | CASSLLGGATGELFF
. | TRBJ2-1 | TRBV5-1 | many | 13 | TGCGCCAGCAGCCCCGGTTCTGACAATGAGCAGTTCTTC | CASSPGSDNEQFF
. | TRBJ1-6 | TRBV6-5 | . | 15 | TGTGCCAGCAGTTACTCGGACAGCCACAGGTCACCCCTCCACTTT | CASSYSDSHRSPLHF
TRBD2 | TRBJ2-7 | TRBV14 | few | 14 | TGTGCCAGCAGCCAAGATATGAAGCGGGAGGCGAGTTACTTC | CASSQDMKREASYF
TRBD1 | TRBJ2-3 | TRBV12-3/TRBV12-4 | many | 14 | TGTGCCAGCAGCAGTGGACAGGGCTTCGATACGCAGTATTTT | CASSSGQGFDTQYF
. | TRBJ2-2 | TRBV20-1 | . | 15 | TGCAGTGCTCAATTCCGGCATAAGAACACCGGGGAGCTGTTTTTT | CSAQFRHKNTGELFF
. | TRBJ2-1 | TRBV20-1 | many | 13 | TGCAGTGCTAGAGCGGACAGATACAATGAGCAGTTCTTC | CSARADRYNEQFF
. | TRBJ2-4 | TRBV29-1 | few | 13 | TGCAGCGTTGAAGGAGTGGGCAAAAACATTCAGTACTTC | CSVEGVGKNIQYF
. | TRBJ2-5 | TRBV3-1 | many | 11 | TGTGCCAGCAGTGTCGTAGAGACCCAGTACTTC | CASSVVETQYF
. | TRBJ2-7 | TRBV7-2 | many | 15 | TGTGCCAGCAGCTTAGGAGCTAGTGGGGCCTACGAGCAGTACTTC | CASSLGASGAYEQYF
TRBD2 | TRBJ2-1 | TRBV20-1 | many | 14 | TGCAGTGCTAGTCTGGCGGGAGTTTGGAATGAGCAGTTCTTC | CSASLAGVWNEQFF
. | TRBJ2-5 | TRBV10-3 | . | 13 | TGTGCCATCAGTCCGGGACCTTTAGAGACCCAGTACTTC | CAISPGPLETQYF
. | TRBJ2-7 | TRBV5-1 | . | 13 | TGCGCCAGCAGCGGAGGGAGCGGTTACGAGCAGTACTTC | CASSGGSGYEQYF
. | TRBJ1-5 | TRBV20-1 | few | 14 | TGCAGTGCTAGAGACAGGGGATACTATCAGCCCCAGCATTTT | CSARDRGYYQPQHF
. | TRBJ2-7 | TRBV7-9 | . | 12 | TGTGCCAGCAGAGCCGAGGCCTACGAGCAGTACTTC | CASRAEAYEQYF
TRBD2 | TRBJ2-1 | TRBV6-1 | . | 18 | TGTGCCAGCAGACGGACTAGCGGAGCGAGAAGGAACCACAATGAGCAGTTCTTC | CASRRTSGARRNHNEQFF
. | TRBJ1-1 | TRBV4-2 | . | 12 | TGTGCCAGCAGCTATCCCGGGACCGGAGCTTTCTTT | CASSYPGTGAFF
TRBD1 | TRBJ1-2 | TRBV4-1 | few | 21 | TGCGCCAGCAGCCAAGATGTGAGGGGGCTCCCAACAGACGAAGCTAACTATGGCTACACCTTC | CASSQDVRGLPTDEANYGYTF
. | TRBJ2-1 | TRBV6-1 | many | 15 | TGTGCCAGCAGAACCCGGTGGCTCCGTTTAAATGAGCAGTTCTTC | CASRTRWLRLNEQFF
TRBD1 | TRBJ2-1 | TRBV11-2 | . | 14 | TGTGCCAGCTCACAGGGGAGAGATTACAATGAGCAGTTCTTC | CASSQGRDYNEQFF
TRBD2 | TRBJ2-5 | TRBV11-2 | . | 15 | TGTGCCAGCAGCTTCCGGGAGGGATGGGGTGAGACCCAGTACTTC | CASSFREGWGETQYF
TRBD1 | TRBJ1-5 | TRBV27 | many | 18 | TGTGCCAGCAGTCCCAGGACAGGCTTTAGCGTGAAGAATCAGCCCCAGCATTTT | CASSPRTGFSVKNQPQHF
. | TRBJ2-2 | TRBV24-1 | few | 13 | TGTGCCACCAGTGAGCAAGCCCCCGGGGAGCTGTTTTTT | CATSEQAPGELFF
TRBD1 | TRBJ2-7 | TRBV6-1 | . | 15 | TGTGCCACCACTCCCTTCGGGACAGGGCGCAACGAGCAGTACTTC | CATTPFGTGRNEQYF
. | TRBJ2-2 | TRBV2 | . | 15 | TGTGCCAGCACCCGTGAGGCCGCGGGCACCGGGGAGCTGTTTTTT | CASTREAAGTGELFF
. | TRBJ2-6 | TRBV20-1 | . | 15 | TGCAGTGCTAGGAAAAGGGGCTCTGGGGCCAACGTCCTGACTTTC | CSARKRGSGANVLTF
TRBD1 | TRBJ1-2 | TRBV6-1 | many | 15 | TGTGCCAGCAGTATCACAGGGGCGAACTACTATGGCTACACCTTC | CASSITGANYYGYTF
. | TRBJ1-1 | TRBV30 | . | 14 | TGTGCCTGGAGTGGTCCCGCGGGGTACACTGAAGCTTTCTTT | CAWSGPAGYTEAFF
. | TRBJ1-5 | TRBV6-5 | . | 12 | TGTGCCAGCAGTCGACCGGAAGGGCCCCAGCATTTT | CASSRPEGPQHF
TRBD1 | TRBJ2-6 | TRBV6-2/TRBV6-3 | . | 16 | TGTGCCAGCAGTCAGAGGACAGGAACCGGGGCCAACGTCCTGACTTTC | CASSQRTGTGANVLTF
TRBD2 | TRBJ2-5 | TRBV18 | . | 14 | TGTGCCAGCTCACCACCCGGGAGGACGGAGACCCAGTACTTC | CASSPPGRTETQYF
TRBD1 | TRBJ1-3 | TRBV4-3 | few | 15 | TGCGCCAGCAGCCTAAGGGGGCAGGAAGGAAACACCATATATTTT | CASSLRGQEGNTIYF
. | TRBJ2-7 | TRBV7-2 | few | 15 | TGTGCCAGCAGCTTAATGGGGGCGGCCACCTACGAGCAGTACTTC | CASSLMGAATYEQYF
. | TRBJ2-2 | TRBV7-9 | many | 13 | TGTGCCAGCAGCGCGCAAATAACCGGGGAGCTGTTTTTT | CASSAQITGELFF
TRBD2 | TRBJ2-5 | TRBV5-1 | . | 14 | TGCGCCAGCAGCACCGGGACTAGAGGAGAGACCCAGTACTTC | CASSTGTRGETQYF
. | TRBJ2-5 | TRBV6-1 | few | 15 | TGTGCCAGCTACCCCCACGGGCAGGGGGGAAAGACCCAGTACTTC | CASYPHGQGGKTQYF
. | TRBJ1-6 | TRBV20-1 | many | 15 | TGCAGTGCTAGAGGAAGCGGGTCTTATAATTCACCCCTCCACTTT | CSARGSGSYNSPLHF